A selection of T cell receptor beta chains follows, all from one sample in a study of T-cell memory formation after mild COVID-19. TCRdb re-analysed the 5' RACE reads in MiXCR, keeping a single row per CDR3 protein. The data contain some 450,000 distinct CDR3 sequences, about a sixth of them singletons. The specimen was PBMCs or a T cell subset sorted from them (not recorded which). The receptors were sampled from a man aged 18 to 30 who had mild COVID-19 (a few samples of this study predate the infection). Cell type and time point are not known. CDR3s include the opening cysteine and the closing phenylalanine or tryptophan. The D gene is left open where the match is weak. Size tells how often a clone was seen (once, few, many) or the class of an expanded clone, and some rows leave it out.

D	V	size	J	CDR3
.	TRBV6-6	many	TRBJ1-1	CASSSKGGKNTEAFF
.	TRBV28	.	TRBJ2-4	CASSSSGQGHIQYF
.	TRBV18	.	TRBJ2-1	CASSPPYGPHNEQFF
.	TRBV29-1	.	TRBJ2-7	CSVEDLCGLSYEQYF
TRBD2	TRBV5-4	.	TRBJ2-5	CASSLEAGVQETQYF
.	TRBV6-5	few	TRBJ1-2	CASSPRGGTHGYTF
.	TRBV18	few	TRBJ1-1	CASSPFRDTMNTEAFF
TRBD1	TRBV20-1	.	TRBJ1-1	CSARRGQLGEAFF
.	TRBV14	few	TRBJ2-3	CASSQGRGGATDTQYF
.	TRBV7-2	.	TRBJ1-5	CASSLGGAEPGPQHF
.	TRBV11-2	many	TRBJ2-7	CASSLDLGSRVDDEQYF
TRBD2	TRBV5-5	few	TRBJ2-3	CASSLRGLASTDTQYF
TRBD2	TRBV7-9	.	TRBJ2-2	CASSLRSGGVTGELFF
TRBD1	TRBV27	.	TRBJ2-7	CASSTRDRVLGEQYF
TRBD2	TRBV4-1	few	TRBJ2-5	CASSKLTGGPLQETQYF
.	TRBV6-5	few	TRBJ1-1	CASSYSVAGGPNTEAFF
.	TRBV20-1	.	TRBJ2-1	CSARETGRYNEQFF
.	TRBV7-2	.	TRBJ1-2	CASSFGTWDGYTF
.	TRBV4-3	.	TRBJ2-7	CASSRGWTDYEQYF
TRBD2	TRBV5-1	many	TRBJ2-7	CASSLTSGGLYEQYF
.	TRBV3-1	many	TRBJ2-1	CASSGLAGSYNEQFF
.	TRBV7-9	few	TRBJ2-1	CASSSGLSTHEQFF
.	TRBV7-2	many	TRBJ1-6	CASSSPWSPLHF
.	TRBV11-2	many	TRBJ2-3	CASSLDWGDTDTQYF
TRBD1	TRBV4-3	few	TRBJ2-2	CASSQDWDRATGELFF
.	TRBV7-9	many	TRBJ1-1	CASSREANTEAFF
.	TRBV4-1	few	TRBJ2-5	CASSQGPQAGETQYF
TRBD1	TRBV5-6	.	TRBJ2-7	CASSLAWDRAYEQYF
.	TRBV19	.	TRBJ2-1	CASSPQGGGEQFF
TRBD2	TRBV6-6	.	TRBJ2-3	CASRIAGADSTDTQYF
.	TRBV11-2	many	TRBJ1-6	CASSLRSSYNSPLHF
.	TRBV6-5	.	TRBJ1-1	CASSYKGNTEAFF
TRBD2	TRBV20-1	.	TRBJ2-1	CSAPTPTSVNNEQFF
.	TRBV24-1	.	TRBJ2-2	CATAGAGELFF
TRBD1	TRBV7-6	.	TRBJ1-2	CASSPGQGIGYGYTF
TRBD1	TRBV10-3	.	TRBJ1-3	CAISRQGSRNTIYF
TRBD1	TRBV18	.	TRBJ2-2	CASSPLEGATRTGELFF
.	TRBV7-7	many	TRBJ2-5	CASSPTSTGETQYF
TRBD1	TRBV6-5	.	TRBJ2-7	CASSPMGTGDYEQYF
.	TRBV4-3	few	TRBJ2-2	CASSQVGSAGAGELFF
.	TRBV7-9	.	TRBJ2-3	CASSPTAGSEQYF
.	TRBV9	few	TRBJ2-5	CASSVEDGGYQGSETQYF
.	TRBV6-5	.	TRBJ2-7	CASSYGDILGEQYF
TRBD1	TRBV12-3/TRBV12-4	.	TRBJ1-5	CASSDGTGHQPQHF
.	TRBV5-1	.	TRBJ1-1	CASSPLQVNTEAFF
.	TRBV6-2/TRBV6-3	few	TRBJ2-5	CASLPIQDYQETQYF
TRBD1	TRBV4-2	.	TRBJ2-5	CASSHSRQGPETQYF
TRBD1	TRBV7-2	few	TRBJ2-7	CASSKSGTGILRQYF
TRBD1	TRBV7-2	few	TRBJ1-1	CASSLGLGRGLRDTEAFF
.	TRBV4-3	.	TRBJ1-6	CASSQDGRNSPLHF
.	TRBV7-9	many	TRBJ2-5	CASSLVAKTGQETQYF
.	TRBV12-5	few	TRBJ1-1	CASGYSSPDFEAFF
.	TRBV29-1	few	TRBJ1-5	CSVERGRDQPQHF
TRBD1	TRBV6-6	.	TRBJ1-6	CASSYSRTGGVSPLHF
TRBD1	TRBV29-1	.	TRBJ1-2	CSATFQGAPAGYTF
.	TRBV24-1	few	TRBJ2-5	CATSAGSETQYF
TRBD1	TRBV3-1	.	TRBJ2-3	CASSQERDRLRTDTQYF
.	TRBV5-1	.	TRBJ2-4	CASSYRPAENIQYF
.	TRBV19	.	TRBJ2-5	CASTALAGAGETQYF
.	TRBV6-5	few	TRBJ2-2	CASSLILASGELFF